Listed here are 2 T cell receptor beta chains from one sample, sequenced in a study of cytomegalovirus exposure and HLA in healthy donors. Primers for the PCR totalled 60 Vbeta and 13 Jbeta. Profiling relied on immunoSEQ multiplex PCR, and the TCRdb table lists in-frame clones only, not all of them. The sample consists of about 55,000 clones, roughly 80% of them appearing once. Sequencing was done on a sample of PBMCs. The receptors here all came from a man aged 30-40 years in good health and CMV-seronegative.

Turning to this clone: Other DNA sequences within the sample encode an identical CDR3. This rearrangement joins TRBV10-3 to TRBJ2-3; D is perhaps TRBD2 (6 bases). Per germline, CDR1 ENHRY and CDR2 SYGVKD. The CDR3 runs to 16 residues. The ends were cut back, 4 bases at V and 4 bases at J, with 18 bases in the middle. The CDR3 region is CAISGQPGERADTQYF. For the CDR3, the DNA is TGTGCCATCAGTGGACAACCGGGAGAGAGGGCAGATACGCAGTATTTT.

The V gene is TRBV5-6, the J gene TRBJ1-2, with TRBD1 as a possible D gene (5 bases). This CDR3 comprises 13 residues. The V and J ends lost 0 bases and 8 bases respectively, with 11 bases between them. Per the germline V gene, CDR1 is SGHDT and CDR2 is YYEEEE. CDR3 loop: CASSLEQVYGYTF. CDR3 coding DNA: TGTGCCAGCAGCTTGGAACAGGTATACGGCTACACCTTC.